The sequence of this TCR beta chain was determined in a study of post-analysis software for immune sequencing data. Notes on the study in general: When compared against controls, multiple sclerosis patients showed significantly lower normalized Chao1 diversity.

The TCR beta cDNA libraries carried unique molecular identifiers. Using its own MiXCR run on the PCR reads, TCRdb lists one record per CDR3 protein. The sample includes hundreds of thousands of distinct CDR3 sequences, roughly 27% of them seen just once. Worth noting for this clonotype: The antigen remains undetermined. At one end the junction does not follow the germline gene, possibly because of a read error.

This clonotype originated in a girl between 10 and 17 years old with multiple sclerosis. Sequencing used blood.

CDR3 in amino acids: CASSQEQGFNYGHTF. CDR3 sequence (DNA): TGCGCCAGCAGCCAAGAACAGGGCTTTAACTATGGCCACACCTTC. The chain joins TRBV4-3 to TRBJ1-2, with D tentatively TRBD1 (6 bases). The CDR3 spans 15 residues. CDR1 LGHNA and CDR2 YSLEER come from the germline V gene.